These T cell receptor beta chains were read from a single sample in a study of T cells in localized non-small cell lung cancer. Clones were read by immunoSEQ multiplex PCR, and TCRdb kept only the in-frame ones, dropping some. Of some 140,000 clones listed, around 92% are singletons. This specimen consisted of peripheral blood, obtained before any cancer treatment. All receptors derive from a female donor aged 60 or older with stage I lung adenocarcinoma. The CDR3 runs from the conserved cysteine through the conserved F or W. A D gene is named only where the DNA matches it firmly. Size tells how often a clone was seen (once, few, many) or the class of an expanded clone, and some rows leave it out.

v_call	clone_size	d_call	j_call	cdr3_aa	cdr3_nt
TRBV2	NA	NA	TRBJ1-4	CASSEEAPNEKLFF	TGTGCCAGCAGTGAAGAGGCGCCTAATGAAAAACTGTTTTTT
TRBV6-1	NA	NA	TRBJ1-3	CASSEAWGSPGNTIYF	TGTGCCAGCAGTGAAGCGTGGGGTTCTCCTGGAAACACCATATATTTT
TRBV7-9	NA	NA	TRBJ1-5	CASSLSLSNQPQHF	TGTGCCAGCAGCTTATCTCTGAGCAATCAGCCCCAGCATTTT
TRBV2	NA	NA	TRBJ2-5	CARSGTQETQYF	TGTGCCAGATCCGGGACCCAAGAGACCCAGTACTTC
TRBV5-1	once	NA	TRBJ2-2	CASSLTLDNTGELFF	TGCGCCAGCAGCTTAACACTAGATAACACCGGGGAGCTGTTTTTT
TRBV7-2	NA	NA	TRBJ1-5	CASSPGHSNQPQHF	TGTGCCAGCAGCCCGGGACATTCCAATCAGCCCCAGCATTTT
TRBV10-1	few	NA	TRBJ1-1	CASSESKGKRDTEAFF	TGCGCCAGCAGTGAGTCGAAGGGGAAGAGGGACACTGAAGCTTTCTTT
TRBV18	NA	NA	TRBJ1-2	CASSPEKGGRYGYTF	TGTGCCAGCTCACCAGAAAAGGGCGGTCGCTATGGCTACACCTTC
TRBV18	NA	NA	TRBJ1-1	CASSHADLKSNTEAFF	TGTGCCAGCTCACATGCTGATCTAAAATCAAACACTGAAGCTTTCTTT
TRBV5-1	NA	TRBD2	TRBJ2-2	CASSLATSGSHTGELFF	TGCGCCAGCAGCTTGGCGACTAGCGGGAGTCACACCGGGGAGCTGTTTTTT
TRBV7-3	NA	TRBD2	TRBJ2-1	CASSLGTSGSNEQFF	TGTGCCAGCAGCTTGGGGACTAGCGGGAGCAATGAGCAGTTCTTC
TRBV9	NA	TRBD2	TRBJ2-1	CASSVVAGGPYNEQFF	TGTGCCAGCAGCGTAGTGGCGGGAGGGCCGTACAATGAGCAGTTCTTC
TRBV7-3	NA	NA	TRBJ2-2	CASSQGWTGELFF	TGTGCCAGCAGCCAAGGGTGGACCGGGGAGCTGTTTTTT
TRBV20-1	NA	NA	TRBJ2-5	CSAQRVETQYF	TGCAGTGCCCAGAGAGTGGAGACCCAGTACTTC
TRBV30	NA	TRBD1	TRBJ2-2	CACPQGAGTGELFF	TGTGCCTGTCCCCAGGGGGCGGGCACCGGGGAGCTGTTTTTT
TRBV5-4	NA	TRBD2	TRBJ2-1	CASSLKREVPYNEQFF	TGTGCCAGCAGCTTGAAGCGGGAGGTTCCCTACAATGAGCAGTTCTTC
TRBV15	NA	NA	TRBJ2-3	CATSRDPVGTQYF	TGTGCCACCAGCAGAGACCCCGTGGGTACGCAGTATTTT
TRBV6-5	NA	NA	TRBJ2-3	CASSPRGGGDTQYF	TGTGCCAGCAGTCCCCGCGGAGGGGGCGATACGCAGTATTTT
TRBV11-1	NA	TRBD2	TRBJ2-1	CASSRTSRPYNEQFF	TGTGCCAGCAGCAGGACTAGCAGACCCTACAATGAGCAGTTCTTC
TRBV19	NA	NA	TRBJ2-2	CASSIRGPGELFF	TGTGCCAGCAGCATTCGGGGTCCCGGGGAGCTGTTTTTT
TRBV5-4	NA	NA	TRBJ2-5	CASSLGATRETQYF	TGTGCCAGCAGCTTGGGAGCGACCCGAGAGACCCAGTACTTC
TRBV28	NA	NA	TRBJ2-7	CASSLGHRGEQYF	TGTGCCAGCAGTTTAGGTCACCGGGGAGAGCAGTACTTC
TRBV5-5	NA	NA	TRBJ1-3	CASSPRSVSSGNTIYF	TGTGCCAGCAGCCCGAGATCTGTTAGCTCTGGAAACACCATATATTTT
TRBV2	NA	NA	TRBJ2-1	CASSGYGLPGNEQFF	TGTGCCAGCAGTGGTTATGGTCTCCCCGGCAATGAGCAGTTCTTC
TRBV18	NA	NA	TRBJ2-5	CASSILETQYF	TGTGCCAGCTCCATCTTGGAGACCCAGTACTTC
TRBV2	NA	TRBD1	TRBJ1-1	CASRTGLSTEAFF	TGTGCCAGCAGGACAGGGCTGAGCACTGAAGCTTTCTTT
TRBV2	NA	NA	TRBJ2-5	CASSVSGLATVDQYF	TGTGCCAGCAGTGTGTCGGGACTGGCAACGGTGGACCAGTACTTC
TRBV21-1	NA	NA	TRBJ2-1	CASSKGYQLELAPTRAYNEQFF	TGTGCCAGCAGCAAGGGTTATCAGCTCGAACTAGCCCCAACAAGGGCCTACAATGAGCAGTTCTTC
TRBV2	NA	NA	TRBJ2-6	CASSDSSGANVLTF	TGTGCCAGCAGTGACTCTTCTGGGGCCAACGTCCTGACTTTC
TRBV10-3	NA	NA	TRBJ2-5	CAISLRAFQETQYF	TGTGCCATCAGCCTAAGGGCCTTCCAAGAGACCCAGTACTTC
TRBV7-3	NA	NA	TRBJ2-7	CASSSSSGGLEQYF	TGTGCCAGCAGCTCAAGTTCTGGGGGTCTCGAGCAGTACTTC
TRBV6-6	NA	NA	TRBJ2-3	CASSFGLDTQYF	TGTGCCAGCAGTTTTGGTTTGGATACGCAGTATTTT
TRBV7-6	NA	NA	TRBJ2-1	CASSLSRDIPNEQFF	TGTGCCAGCAGCTTATCGCGGGATATCCCCAATGAGCAGTTCTTC
TRBV11-3	NA	TRBD2	TRBJ2-2	CASSSGLANTGELFF	TGTGCCAGCAGCTCGGGACTAGCGAACACCGGGGAGCTGTTTTTT
TRBV1	NA	NA	TRBJ2-1	CTSSQASRDTYNEQFF	TGCACCAGCAGCCAAGCCAGCCGGGACACCTACAATGAGCAGTTCTTC
TRBV25-1	few	NA	TRBJ1-1	CASSEFGRMNTEAFF	TGTGCCAGCAGTGAATTTGGACGTATGAACACTGAAGCTTTCTTT
TRBV5-1	NA	NA	TRBJ1-4	CASSLASTQNEKLFF	TGCGCCAGCAGCTTGGCGTCCACGCAGAATGAAAAACTGTTTTTT
TRBV27	NA	NA	TRBJ2-3	CASSPSTDTQYF	TGTGCCAGCAGTCCTAGCACAGATACGCAGTATTTT
TRBV30	NA	TRBD2	TRBJ2-3	CAWSTTGLAGTDTQYF	TGTGCCTGGAGTACAACAGGACTAGCGGGGACAGATACGCAGTATTTT
TRBV19	NA	NA	TRBJ2-1	CASSIQENEQFF	TGTGCCAGTAGTATACAGGAGAATGAGCAGTTCTTC
TRBV5-5	NA	NA	TRBJ2-5	CASTEEPGRETQYF	TGTGCCAGCACGGAGGAACCCGGGCGGGAGACCCAGTACTTC
TRBV7-9	once	NA	TRBJ1-2	CASSLGGSTYGYTF	TGTGCCAGCAGCTTAGGGGGCAGTACTTACGGCTACACCTTC
TRBV2	NA	NA	TRBJ2-7	CASSPGGVSTYEQYF	TGTGCCAGCAGCCCCGGTGGGGTTTCGACGTACGAGCAGTACTTC
TRBV29-1	once	TRBD2	TRBJ2-5	CSVPTSGKIKETQYF	TGCAGCGTCCCCACTAGCGGGAAGATTAAAGAGACCCAGTACTTC
TRBV27	NA	TRBD2	TRBJ2-1	CASSSNSGRRLEQFF	TGTGCCAGCAGTTCCAATAGCGGGAGACGCCTTGAGCAGTTCTTC
TRBV4-1	NA	TRBD1	TRBJ2-5	CASSQESRGLRTQYF	TGCGCCAGCAGCCAAGAATCCAGGGGGCTAAGGACCCAGTACTTC
TRBV5-1	NA	TRBD2	TRBJ2-2	CASSKGSGSTGELFF	TGCGCCAGCAGCAAAGGTAGCGGGAGCACCGGGGAGCTGTTTTTT
TRBV20-1	NA	NA	TRBJ2-3	CSARDPPTQYF	TGCAGTGCTAGAGACCCACCTACGCAGTATTTT